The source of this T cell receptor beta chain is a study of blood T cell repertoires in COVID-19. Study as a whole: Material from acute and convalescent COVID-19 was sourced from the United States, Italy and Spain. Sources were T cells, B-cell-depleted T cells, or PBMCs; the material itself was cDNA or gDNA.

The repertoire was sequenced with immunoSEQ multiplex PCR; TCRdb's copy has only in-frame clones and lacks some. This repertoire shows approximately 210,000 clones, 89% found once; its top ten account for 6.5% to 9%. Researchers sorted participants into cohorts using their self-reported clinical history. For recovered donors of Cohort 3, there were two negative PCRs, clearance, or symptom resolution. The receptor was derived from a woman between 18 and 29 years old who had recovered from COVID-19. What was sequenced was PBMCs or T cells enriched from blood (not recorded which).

CDR3 nucleotide sequence: TGTGCCTGGAGTGTAGGGCAGGGGGAGACTGAAGCTTTCTTT. Translating gives CAWSVGQGETEAFF. V gene TRBV30 combines with J gene TRBJ1-1, with TRBD1 matching 7 bases. Per the germline V gene, CDR1 is GTSNPN and CDR2 is SVGIG (reference sequence). The CDR3 length is 14 residues. V shed 0 bases, J shed 5 bases, and the junction held 6 bases outside the gene matches.